This is a list of T cell receptor beta chains from one sample in a study of human T cells and chemical hapten exposure. MiXCR, run by TCRdb on the RACE reads, gives a single entry per CDR3 protein. The table lists approximately 85,000 distinct CDR3 sequences, roughly 10% of them singletons. This specimen consisted of whole blood, obtained in connection with sensitization to the hapten diphenylcyclopropenone (DPC). The receptors derive from a woman under 40 with alopecia areata. Some clones in this sample may be carry-over from other donors' samples. The CDR3 runs from the conserved cysteine through the conserved F or W. A D gene is named only where the DNA matches it firmly. The size of a clone is reported for some rows only, either as once, few or many, or as a class for expanded clones.

j_call	d_call	clone_size	v_call	cdr3_aa	cdr3_nt
TRBJ1-2	NA	NA	TRBV4-2	CASSQDHRGYTF	TGTGCCAGCAGCCAAGACCACCGCGGCTACACCTTC
TRBJ2-7	NA	many	TRBV21-1	CASSTTPLLAGDTYEQYF	TGTGCCAGCAGCACTACACCGCTACTAGCGGGGGACACCTACGAGCAGTACTTC
TRBJ2-3	NA	NA	TRBV5-4	CASSSPGQRPDTQYF	TGTGCCAGCAGCTCCCCAGGACAGCGCCCAGATACGCAGTATTTT
TRBJ1-3	NA	many	TRBV12-3/TRBV12-4	CASSPGGGGNTIYF	TGTGCCAGCAGCCCTGGAGGAGGGGGAAACACCATATATTTT
TRBJ1-5	NA	NA	TRBV9	CASSALQPQHF	TGTGCCAGCAGCGCCCTTCAACCCCAGCATTTT
TRBJ1-5	TRBD1	NA	TRBV6-6	CASSYGQGDQPQHF	TGTGCCAGCAGTTACGGACAGGGGGATCAGCCCCAGCATTTT
TRBJ2-1	NA	few	TRBV7-3	CASSLSGYNEQFF	TGTGCCAGCAGCTTATCGGGATACAATGAGCAGTTCTTC
TRBJ2-2	NA	many	TRBV14	CASSQEYGSRTGELFF	TGTGCCAGCAGCCAAGAATACGGGTCGCGGACCGGGGAGCTGTTTTTT
TRBJ1-5	TRBD1	few	TRBV20-1	CSARVGTDNQPQHF	TGCAGTGCTAGGGTCGGGACAGACAATCAGCCCCAGCATTTT
TRBJ2-1	TRBD2	NA	TRBV28	CASSLKGLGGYEQFF	TGTGCCAGCAGTTTAAAGGGACTAGGTGGCTATGAGCAGTTCTTC
TRBJ2-7	TRBD2	many	TRBV5-4	CASSPGLAGPSGEQYF	TGTGCCAGCAGCCCGGGACTAGCGGGCCCGTCGGGCGAGCAGTACTTC
TRBJ1-1	NA	NA	TRBV29-1	CSVEEFTGNQAFF	TGCAGCGTTGAAGAGTTCACAGGGAACCAAGCTTTCTTT
TRBJ2-7	NA	NA	TRBV27	CASSPRALVGVEQYF	TGTGCCAGCAGTCCCCGGGCCCTAGTGGGGGTCGAGCAGTACTTC
TRBJ2-1	TRBD2	many	TRBV29-1	CSVRSSGAGEQFF	TGCAGCGTTCGGAGTAGCGGGGCGGGTGAGCAGTTCTTC
TRBJ2-7	TRBD2	NA	TRBV28	CASRTGGPFLEQYF	TGTGCCAGCAGGACGGGAGGCCCGTTCTTGGAGCAGTACTTC
TRBJ1-2	NA	NA	TRBV11-2	CASSSRSGLEDGYTF	TGTGCCAGCAGCTCCCGTTCAGGGCTTGAAGATGGCTACACCTTC
TRBJ2-3	TRBD2	NA	TRBV2	CASRGLASSTDTQYF	TGTGCCAGCAGAGGACTAGCGTCTAGCACAGATACGCAGTATTTT
TRBJ1-2	TRBD1	NA	TRBV29-1	CSVDREDYGYTF	TGCAGCGTCGACAGGGAGGACTATGGCTACACCTTC
TRBJ1-2	TRBD1	NA	TRBV6-1	CASRTGQATNYGYTF	TGTGCCAGCAGAACCGGACAGGCAACTAACTATGGCTACACCTTC
TRBJ2-3	TRBD1	many	TRBV5-1	CASRSTGGSDTQYF	TGCGCCAGCAGATCAACAGGGGGCTCAGATACGCAGTATTTT
TRBJ2-7	NA	many	TRBV6-2/TRBV6-3	CASSGIPGTYEQYF	TGTGCCAGCAGCGGGATCCCCGGCACCTACGAGCAGTACTTC
TRBJ2-3	NA	many	TRBV9	CASSKSNTDTQYF	TGTGCCAGCAGCAAATCCAACACAGATACGCAGTATTTT
TRBJ2-5	TRBD2	NA	TRBV29-1	CSVGRPSGGTQETQYF	TGCAGCGTTGGCCGGCCTAGCGGGGGAACCCAAGAGACCCAGTACTTC
TRBJ2-5	TRBD2	NA	TRBV7-9	CASSLGLAGEETQYF	TGTGCCAGCAGCTTGGGACTAGCGGGGGAAGAGACCCAGTACTTC
TRBJ1-3	NA	few	TRBV9	CASSVGTVRNTIYF	TGTGCCAGCAGCGTAGGGACTGTAAGAAACACCATATATTTT
TRBJ1-1	NA	many	TRBV21-1	CASSKGTREEMNTEAFF	TGTGCCAGCAGCAAGGGAACCCGAGAAGAGATGAACACTGAAGCTTTCTTT
TRBJ2-1	TRBD2	many	TRBV10-1	CASSPGLAGANEQFF	TGCGCCAGCAGTCCCGGACTAGCGGGAGCAAATGAGCAGTTCTTC
TRBJ2-5	NA	NA	TRBV3-1	CASSQESTSRETQYF	TGTGCCAGCAGCCAAGAGAGTACTAGCCGGGAGACCCAGTACTTC
TRBJ1-3	NA	many	TRBV11-1	CASSFGLSGNTIYF	TGTGCCAGCAGCTTCGGTCTGAGTGGAAACACCATATATTTT
TRBJ1-3	NA	NA	TRBV12-3/TRBV12-4	CASSFGTAIAGNTIYF	TGTGCCAGCAGTTTCGGGACTGCAATAGCTGGAAACACCATATATTTT
TRBJ2-1	TRBD2	many	TRBV29-1	CSHIRTSGSLGEQFF	TGCAGCCATATTAGGACTAGCGGCTCGCTCGGTGAGCAGTTCTTC
TRBJ2-5	TRBD1	many	TRBV9	CASSGGTVETQYF	TGTGCCAGCAGCGGGGGGACAGTAGAGACCCAGTACTTC